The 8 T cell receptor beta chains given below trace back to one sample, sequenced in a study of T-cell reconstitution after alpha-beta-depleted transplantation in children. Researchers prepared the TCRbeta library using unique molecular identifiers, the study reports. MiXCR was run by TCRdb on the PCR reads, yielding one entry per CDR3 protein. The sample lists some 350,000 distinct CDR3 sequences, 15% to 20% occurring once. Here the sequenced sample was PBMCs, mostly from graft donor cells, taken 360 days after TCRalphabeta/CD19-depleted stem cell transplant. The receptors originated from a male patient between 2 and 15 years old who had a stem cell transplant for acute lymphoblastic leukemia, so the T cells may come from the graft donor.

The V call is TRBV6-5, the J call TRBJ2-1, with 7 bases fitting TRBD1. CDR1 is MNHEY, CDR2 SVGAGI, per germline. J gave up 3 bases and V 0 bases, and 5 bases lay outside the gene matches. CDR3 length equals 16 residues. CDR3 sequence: CASSYSLQGVYNEQFF. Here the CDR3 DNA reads TGTGCCAGCAGTTACTCGCTTCAGGGGGTCTACAATGAGCAGTTCTTC.

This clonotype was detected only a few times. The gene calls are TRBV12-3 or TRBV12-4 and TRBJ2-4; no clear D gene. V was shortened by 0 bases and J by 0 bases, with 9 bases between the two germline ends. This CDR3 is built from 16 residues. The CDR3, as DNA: TGTGCCAGCAGTTTAGCGACATGGATAGCCAAAAACATTCAGTACTTC. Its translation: CASSLATWIAKNIQYF.

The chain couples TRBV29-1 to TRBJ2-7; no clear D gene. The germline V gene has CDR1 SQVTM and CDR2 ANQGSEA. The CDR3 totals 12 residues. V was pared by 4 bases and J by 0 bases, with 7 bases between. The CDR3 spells CSVGAPSYEQYF. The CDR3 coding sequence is TGCAGCGTTGGAGCCCCCTCCTACGAGCAGTACTTC.

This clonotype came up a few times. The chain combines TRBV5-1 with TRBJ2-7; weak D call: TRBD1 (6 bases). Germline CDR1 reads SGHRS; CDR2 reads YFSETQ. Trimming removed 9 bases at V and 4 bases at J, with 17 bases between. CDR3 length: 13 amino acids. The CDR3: CATRLGQKYEQYF. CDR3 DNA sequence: TGCGCCACCCGTCTGGGACAAAAATACGAGCAGTACTTC.

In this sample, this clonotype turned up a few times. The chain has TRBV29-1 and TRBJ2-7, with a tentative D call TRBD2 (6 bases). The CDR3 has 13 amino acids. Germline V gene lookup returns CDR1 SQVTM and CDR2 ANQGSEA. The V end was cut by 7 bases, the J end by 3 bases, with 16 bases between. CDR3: CSAQGGRRYEQYF. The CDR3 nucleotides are TGCAGCGCCCAGGGTGGGAGGCGCTACGAGCAGTACTTC.

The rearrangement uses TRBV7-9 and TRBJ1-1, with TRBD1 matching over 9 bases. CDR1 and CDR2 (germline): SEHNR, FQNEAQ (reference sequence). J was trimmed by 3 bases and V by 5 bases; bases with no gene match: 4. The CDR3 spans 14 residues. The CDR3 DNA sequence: TGTGCCAGCAGCGGGACAGGGCGGTACACTGAAGCTTTCTTT. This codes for CASSGTGRYTEAFF.

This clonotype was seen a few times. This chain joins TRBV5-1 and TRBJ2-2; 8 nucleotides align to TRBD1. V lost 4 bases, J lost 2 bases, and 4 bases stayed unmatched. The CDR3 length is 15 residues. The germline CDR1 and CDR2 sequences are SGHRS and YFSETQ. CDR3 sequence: CASSGQGKNTGELFF. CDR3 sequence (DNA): TGCGCCAGCAGCGGACAGGGTAAAAACACCGGGGAGCTGTTTTTT.

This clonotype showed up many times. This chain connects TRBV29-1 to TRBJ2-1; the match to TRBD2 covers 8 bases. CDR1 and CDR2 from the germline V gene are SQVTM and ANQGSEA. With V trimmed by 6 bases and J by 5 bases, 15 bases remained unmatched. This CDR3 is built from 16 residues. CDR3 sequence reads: CSVVLMWTSLDNEQFF. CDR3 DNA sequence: TGCAGCGTGGTCCTTATGTGGACTAGCCTTGACAATGAGCAGTTCTTC.